Listed here is a single T cell receptor (beta chain). Its antigen remains unknown. Quantitative 5'-RACE was performed with molecular barcodes, and it yielded the TCR beta libraries. Using its own MiXCR run on the 5' RACE reads, TCRdb lists one record per CDR3 protein. This table holds about 140,000 distinct CDR3 sequences, 6.5% to 8.5% found once. The source of the sample is a study of CD8 T cells in ankylosing spondylitis. Study observations and caveats: The study looked at matched synovial fluid samples from ankylosing spondylitis patients. Disease-linked clones were reported to be significantly enriched there. Clones that were linked to disease were CD8+ and were relatively rare in peripheral blood.

Material: synovial fluid, either unsorted or a sorted T cell fraction (not recorded which). This TCR came from a male donor with ankylosing spondylitis.

This chain's CDR3 is CASSRTSDYNEQFF. The CDR3 bases are TGCGCCAGCAGTCGGACTAGCGACTACAATGAGCAGTTCTTC. The chain links TRBV5-1 to TRBJ2-1, with 9 bases lining up with TRBD2. Germline V gives CDR1 SGHRS, CDR2 YFSETQ. This CDR3 has 14 amino acids. V shed 5 bases, J shed 3 bases, and the junction held 3 bases outside the gene matches.